This T cell receptor (beta chain) derives from a study of metastatic and nonmetastatic thyroid tumors. Study context: Repertoires from malignant and benign thyroid patients were compared across blood and tumor or nodule tissue.

V was shortened by 4 bases and J by 5 bases, with 16 bases between the two germline ends. Germline loops: CDR1 SGHRS, CDR2 YFSETQ. The length of the CDR3 is 14 residues. Authors' methods: For papillary thyroid cancer, a distant-metastasis classifier was constructed from CDR3 differences observed across clinicopathological groups. Through MiXCR, TCRdb re-clonotyped the PCR reads. V and J calls and clone size were set by TCRdb, not the authors. The sample yields fewer than 50,000 clones, approximately 28% seen once. General study findings and limits: When malignant thyroid tumors were compared with benign nodules, TCR beta diversity was reportedly significantly higher in the malignant tumors. This held in both blood and tumor samples.

Notes on this clone: The target antigen is unknown.

Thyroid surgery took place with no prior treatment in any patient. This receptor was obtained from a male donor with papillary thyroid cancer or a benign thyroid nodule (not recorded which). Some clones in this sample may be carry-over from other donors' samples. Sequences were obtained from blood. This sequence joins TRBV5-1 and TRBJ2-7; D ambiguous. This CDR3 is CASSPIWISNEQYF. As DNA, the CDR3 is TGCGCCAGCAGCCCGATATGGATATCGAACGAGCAGTACTTC.